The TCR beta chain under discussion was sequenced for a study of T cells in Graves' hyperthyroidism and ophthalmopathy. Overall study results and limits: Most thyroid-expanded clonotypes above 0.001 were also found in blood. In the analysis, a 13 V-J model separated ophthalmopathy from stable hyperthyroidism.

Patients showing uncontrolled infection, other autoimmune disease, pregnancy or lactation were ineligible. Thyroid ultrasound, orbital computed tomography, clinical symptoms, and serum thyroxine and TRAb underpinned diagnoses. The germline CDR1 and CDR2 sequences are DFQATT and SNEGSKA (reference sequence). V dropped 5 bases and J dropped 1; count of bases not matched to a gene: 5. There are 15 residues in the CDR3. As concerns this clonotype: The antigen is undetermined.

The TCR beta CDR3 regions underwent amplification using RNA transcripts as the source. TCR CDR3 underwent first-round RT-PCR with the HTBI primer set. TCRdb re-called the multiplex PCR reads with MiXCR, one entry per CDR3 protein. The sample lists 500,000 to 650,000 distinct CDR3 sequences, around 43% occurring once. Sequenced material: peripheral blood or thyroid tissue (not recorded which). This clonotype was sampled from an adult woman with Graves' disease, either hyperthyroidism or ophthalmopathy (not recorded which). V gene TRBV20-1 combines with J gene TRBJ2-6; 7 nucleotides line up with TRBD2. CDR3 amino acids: CSAPSSGSGANVLTF. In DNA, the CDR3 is TGCAGTGCTCCATCTAGCGGATCTGGGGCCAACGTCCTGACTTTC.